Listed below are T cell receptor beta chains from one sample, sequenced in a study of CD8+ T cells in alopecia areata. Using immunoSEQ multiplex PCR, the repertoire was profiled, and TCRdb retains in-frame clones only, with some absent. Of under 130,000 clones detected, around three fifths appear once; the ten largest clones hold 8.5% to 10%. The sample consisted of CD4+ T cells sorted from blood. The receptors originated from a human donor in good health. The CDR3 runs from the conserved cysteine through the conserved F or W. The D gene is left open where the match is weak. For some rows the clone size is stated as once, few or many, or as a class when expanded; others skip it.

j_gene | d_gene | abundance | v_gene | CDR3aa | CDR3nt
TRBJ2-5 | NA | NA | TRBV7-2 | CASSLVVAGAETQYF | TGTGCCAGCAGCTTAGTGGTGGCGGGGGCCGAGACCCAGTACTTC
TRBJ2-2 | TRBD1 | NA | TRBV15 | CATSRLNRGLGELFF | TGTGCCACCAGCAGATTGAACAGGGGGCTCGGGGAGCTGTTTTTT
TRBJ2-5 | TRBD1 | medium-sized | TRBV28 | CASSRGQGRETQYF | TGTGCCAGCAGTCGAGGACAGGGACGAGAGACCCAGTACTTC
TRBJ2-5 | NA | NA | TRBV4-1 | CASSQSSGTRVETQYF | TGCGCCAGCAGCCAATCCTCCGGGACACGGGTGGAGACCCAGTACTTC
TRBJ1-1 | NA | NA | TRBV4-1 | CASSQEGLNTEAFF | TGCGCCAGCAGCCAAGAGGGTCTGAACACTGAAGCTTTCTTT
TRBJ1-5 | NA | NA | TRBV7-9 | CASSSQGDQPQHF | TGTGCCAGCAGCTCACAGGGCGATCAGCCCCAGCATTTT
TRBJ2-3 | NA | NA | TRBV6-6 | CAIAGANTDTQYF | TGTGCCATAGCCGGGGCCAACACAGATACGCAGTATTTT
TRBJ1-2 | NA | few | TRBV4-3 | CASSQGGGNYGYTF | TGCGCCAGCAGCCAAGGAGGGGGGAACTATGGCTACACCTTC
TRBJ2-2 | TRBD1 | NA | TRBV5-1 | CASSRTGPIDTGELFF | TGCGCCAGCAGCAGGACAGGGCCGATCGACACCGGGGAGCTGTTTTTT
TRBJ1-2 | NA | NA | TRBV30 | CAWSRGPGAFTF | TGTGCCTGGAGTAGGGGTCCTGGCGCTTTCACCTTC
TRBJ2-5 | NA | medium-sized | TRBV7-2 | CASKTGHSQETQYF | TGTGCCAGCAAGACGGGACACTCACAAGAGACCCAGTACTTC
TRBJ2-5 | NA | NA | TRBV7-6 | CASSLLEEETQYF | TGTGCCAGCAGCTTACTGGAGGAAGAGACCCAGTACTTC
TRBJ1-2 | NA | NA | TRBV5-6 | CASSFQGTNYGYTF | TGTGCCAGCAGCTTTCAGGGAACTAACTATGGCTACACCTTC
TRBJ2-2 | TRBD2 | NA | TRBV2 | CASRGLVDTGELFF | TGTGCCAGCAGGGGACTAGTCGACACCGGGGAGCTGTTTTTT
TRBJ1-6 | NA | NA | TRBV6-5 | CASSYGRQINSPLHF | TGTGCCAGCAGTTACGGACGACAGATTAATTCACCCCTCCACTTT
TRBJ1-4 | NA | NA | TRBV6-1 | CASSEPQGFPRKLFF | TGTGCCAGCAGTGAACCCCAGGGGTTTCCTCGAAAACTGTTTTTT
TRBJ2-2 | NA | NA | TRBV7-2 | CASSLNGRLNTGELFF | TGTGCCAGCAGCTTAAACGGCAGGCTAAACACCGGGGAGCTGTTTTTT
TRBJ1-6 | NA | NA | TRBV6-1 | CASSDWVINSPLHF | TGTGCCAGCAGTGACTGGGTCATTAATTCACCCCTCCACTTT
TRBJ2-3 | NA | NA | TRBV7-9 | CASSSSTDTQYF | TGTGCCAGCAGCTCTAGCACAGATACGCAGTATTTT
TRBJ2-5 | TRBD1 | NA | TRBV28 | CASSFGQARETQYF | TGTGCCAGCAGTTTCGGACAGGCCCGAGAGACCCAGTACTTC
TRBJ2-1 | TRBD2 | NA | TRBV7-8 | CASSPSGGARDEQFF | TGTGCCAGCAGCCCTAGCGGGGGGGCCAGGGATGAGCAGTTCTTC
TRBJ2-5 | TRBD1 | NA | TRBV2 | CASSDGTGWIQYF | TGTGCCAGCAGTGATGGGACAGGGTGGATCCAGTACTTC
TRBJ1-2 | TRBD1 | few | TRBV25-1 | CASSWAGTGVNYGYTF | TGTGCCAGCAGTTGGGCCGGGACAGGGGTAAACTATGGCTACACCTTC
TRBJ1-1 | NA | NA | TRBV11-2 | CASSFLVAEAFF | TGTGCCAGCAGCTTTTTAGTCGCTGAAGCTTTCTTT
TRBJ2-2 | NA | NA | TRBV27 | CASSRPVGANTGELFF | TGTGCCAGCAGCCGCCCGGTGGGGGCGAACACCGGGGAGCTGTTTTTT
TRBJ1-1 | TRBD1 | few | TRBV19 | CASTATGTGRNTEAFF | TGTGCCAGTACCGCCACCGGGACAGGGCGGAACACTGAAGCTTTCTTT
TRBJ1-2 | TRBD1 | few | TRBV5-1 | CASSLDRVEYGYTF | TGCGCCAGCAGCTTAGACAGGGTAGAGTATGGCTACACCTTC
TRBJ2-3 | TRBD1 | many | TRBV29-1 | CSVYRDRGDTQYF | TGCAGCGTTTACCGGGACAGGGGTGATACGCAGTATTTT
TRBJ2-1 | NA | NA | TRBV29-1 | CSALGELPYNEQFF | TGCAGCGCCCTGGGAGAGCTACCATACAATGAGCAGTTCTTC
TRBJ1-5 | NA | NA | TRBV7-9 | CASSLGVGNQPQHF | TGTGCCAGCAGCTTAGGAGTGGGCAATCAGCCCCAGCATTTT
TRBJ2-2 | NA | NA | TRBV6-5 | CASSVLQGIGGELFF | TGTGCCAGCAGCGTCCTCCAGGGCATTGGGGGGGAGCTGTTTTTT
TRBJ2-6 | TRBD1 | NA | TRBV25-1 | CASSAGTGSSGANVLTF | TGTGCCAGCAGCGCCGGGACAGGGAGCTCTGGGGCCAACGTCCTGACTTTC
TRBJ2-7 | NA | NA | TRBV11-2 | CASSTEAREQYF | TGTGCCAGCAGTACCGAAGCGCGGGAGCAGTACTTC
TRBJ1-6 | NA | NA | TRBV7-2 | CASSFSTGLNSPLHF | TGTGCCAGCAGCTTTTCTACAGGGCTTAATTCACCCCTCCACTTT
TRBJ2-5 | NA | NA | TRBV15 | CATSRYGGETQYF | TGTGCCACCAGCAGATACGGCGGGGAGACCCAGTACTTC